This T cell receptor beta chain was sequenced for a study of blood T cells in healthy people across ages. On this clonotype: Its antigen is still unknown.

Each donor supplied approximately 10 milliliters of peripheral blood. A minimum of 6.5 million PBMCs was isolated per sample. CDR3 length: 17 residues. Germline V gives CDR1 SGDLS, CDR2 YYNGEE. J lost 2 bases, V lost 0 bases, and 8 bases had no gene match. Through a sample-barcoded 5' primer and a J-beta primer mix, a second PCR was run for roughly 6 to 11 cycles. A single record per CDR3 protein comes from TCRdb applying MiXCR to the 5' RACE reads. In the table there are hundreds of thousands of distinct CDR3 sequences, 48% of which are singletons. Study-wide results and limits: Significant beta diversity loss was already apparent by age roughly 44, declining roughly linearly.

This receptor was identified in a young man in good health. The rearrangement joins TRBV9 to TRBJ2-5; 9 nucleotides line up with TRBD2. Specimen: blood. CDR3 sequence: CASSVGVASGVQETQYF. The CDR3 nucleotides read TGTGCCAGCAGCGTAGGGGTGGCTAGCGGGGTACAAGAGACCCAGTACTTC.